A single sample is the source of the 15 T cell receptor beta chains below, sequenced in a study of blood T cell repertoires in COVID-19. Generated by immunoSEQ multiplex PCR, the TCRdb table keeps only in-frame clones and is missing some. The profile covers about 240,000 clones, with roughly 80% appearing a single time and less than 4% taken by the ten largest. Sequences were obtained from peripheral blood. The receptors shown here come from a woman between 18 and 29 years old with acute or convalescent COVID-19.

J is TRBJ2-7 and V is TRBV18, with TRBD2 matching 10 bases. V gave up 6 bases and J gave up 2 bases; unmatched junction bases: 7. CDR1 and CDR2 (germline): KGHSH, LQKENI. The CDR3 extends over 15 amino acids. The CDR3 sequence is CASSRRTSGTYEQYF. The CDR3 bases are TGTGCCAGCTCGCGAAGGACTAGCGGAACCTACGAGCAGTACTTC.

The chain combines TRBV27 with TRBJ2-2; 11 nucleotides agree with TRBD2. The CDR3 loop spans 14 amino acids. The V and J ends lost 10 bases and 6 bases, in that order; junction bases with no gene match: 7. Germline assignment: CDR1 MNHEY and CDR2 SMNVEV (reference sequence). CDR3 loop: CATKTSGTPGELFF. DNA of the CDR3: TGTGCCACCAAGACTAGCGGGACACCCGGGGAGCTGTTTTTT.

The V and J genes are TRBV28 and TRBJ2-7; 7 nucleotides line up with TRBD1. This CDR3 spans 13 amino acids. Germline V gives CDR1 MDHEN, CDR2 SYDVKM. Germline trimming cut 6 bases from V and 6 bases from J; bases unmatched to any gene: 8. The CDR3 reads CASRDRVGSEQYF. CDR3 DNA sequence: TGTGCCAGCAGAGACAGGGTGGGTAGCGAGCAGTACTTC.

The chain uses TRBV18 and TRBJ1-1; possible D gene TRBD1, 5 bases. The CDR3 runs 13 residues. CDR1 and CDR2 (germline): KGHSH, LQKENI. Trimming cost V 6 bases and J 1 base, with 9 bases left between them. This CDR3 reads CASSYGQNTEAFF. DNA for the CDR3: TGTGCCAGCTCGTACGGACAGAACACTGAAGCTTTCTTT.

This clone was seen only once. J is TRBJ1-1 and V is TRBV9, with TRBD1 matching 7 bases. Germline V gives CDR1 SGDLS, CDR2 YYNGEE. This CDR3 comprises 15 residues. With V trimmed by 4 bases and J by 1 base, 7 bases remained unmatched. CDR3: CASSPRTGANTEAFF. The CDR3 DNA follows: TGTGCCAGCAGCCCCAGGACAGGAGCGAACACTGAAGCTTTCTTT.

V usage is TRBV7-9 and J usage is TRBJ1-1, with D hard to call. Looked up from germline, CDR1 is SEHNR and CDR2 is FQNEAQ (reference sequence). This CDR3 is 14 amino acids long. Trimming cost V 5 bases and J 4 bases, with 14 bases left between them. Written as DNA, the CDR3 is TGTGCCAGCAGCCTCCGCGTCTCGGGCACTGAAGCTTTCTTT. Its translation: CASSLRVSGTEAFF.

This chain links TRBV28 with TRBJ2-1; TRBD1 might be the D (6 bases). Between the trimmed V and J ends, which lost 7 bases and 10 bases, there was a span of 11 bases. The CDR3 is 11 amino acids. CDR1 is MDHEN and CDR2 is SYDVKM in the germline V gene. The CDR3 region is CASIVQGEQFF. In nucleotides, the CDR3 is TGTGCCAGCATTGTCCAGGGGGAGCAGTTCTTC.

The chain carries TRBV19 and TRBJ2-7, with TRBD1 identical over 7 bases. Germline V gene sequence: CDR1 LNHDA, CDR2 SQIVND (reference sequence). This CDR3 contains 15 residues. V trimming: 6 bases; J trimming: 2 bases; junction bases outside the gene matches: 10. DNA of the CDR3: TGTGCCAGTAGCCATCCGGGACAGCGAACCTACGAGCAGTACTTC. This gives the protein CASSHPGQRTYEQYF.

This clone occurred a few times. The genes are TRBV19 and TRBJ1-6; 7 nucleotides line up with TRBD1. The J segment lost 0 bases and the V segment lost 4 bases, leaving 3 bases of the junction unmatched. CDR1 is LNHDA, CDR2 SQIVND, per germline (reference sequence). This CDR3 has 16 amino acids. This chain's CDR3 is CASSTGQSSYNSPLHF. Here the CDR3 DNA reads TGTGCCAGTAGTACGGGACAGAGCTCCTATAATTCACCCCTCCACTTT.

This chain uses TRBV6-4 with TRBJ2-7, with 9 bases that match TRBD1. Germline V CDR1 and CDR2: MRHNA, SNTAGT. This CDR3 contains 15 residues. V lost 2 bases to trimming and J lost 5 bases; unmatched junction nucleotides: 7. The chain's CDR3 is CASSDAGQGTDEQYF. The CDR3 coding sequence is TGTGCCAGCAGTGACGCCGGACAGGGGACCGACGAGCAGTACTTC.

The chain is built from TRBV3-1 (or the pseudogene TRBV3-2) and TRBJ2-1; perhaps TRBD1 as D (5 bases). Looked up from germline, CDR1 is LGHDT and CDR2 is YNNKEL (reference sequence). CDR3 length equals 13 residues. Deletions cut 0 bases from V and 15 bases from J, with 15 bases between. The CDR3: CASSQDRSQGRFF. The DNA of the CDR3 is TGTGCCAGCAGCCAAGATCGTTCGCAGGGTCGGTTCTTC.

The genes are TRBV5-1 and TRBJ2-3, with D unresolved. CDR1 SGHRS and CDR2 YFSETQ come from the germline V gene. V shed 1 base and J shed 3 bases, with 12 bases lying between them. CDR3 length: 15 amino acids. Here the CDR3 DNA reads TGCGCCAGCAGCTTGCAGGATCTCGTTACAGATACGCAGTATTTT. It codes for CASSLQDLVTDTQYF.

Details on this clone: This sample also contains other DNA sequences that code for the same CDR3. The chain combines TRBV2 with TRBJ2-2; TRBD1 is a possible D gene (6 bases). The CDR3 consists of 13 residues. Trimming shortened V by 3 bases and J by 7 bases, and 9 bases separated the two germline ends. Per the germline V gene, CDR1 is SNHLY and CDR2 is FYNNEI. The CDR3 nucleotides read TGTGCCAGCAGTGACGGGACAATCGGGGAGCTGTTTTTT. Translating gives CASSDGTIGELFF.

The chain couples TRBV28 to TRBJ2-7, with D unresolved. Trimming removed 3 bases at V and 2 bases at J, with 11 bases between. The germline CDR1 and CDR2 sequences are MDHEN and SYDVKM. This CDR3 spans 14 amino acids. The CDR3 protein is CASSLLGSPYEQYF. The CDR3 nucleotides read TGTGCCAGCAGTTTGTTGGGCAGTCCCTACGAGCAGTACTTC.

The chain links TRBV5-1 to TRBJ1-2; the D gene is possibly TRBD1 (6 bases). Trimming took off 4 bases at V and 4 bases at J, with 14 bases between the two ends. Germline CDR1 reads SGHRS; CDR2 reads YFSETQ. The CDR3 length is 14 residues. The CDR3 DNA reads as TGCGCCAGCAGCGAGGATCAGACAGGCTATGGCTACACCTTC. Its translation is CASSEDQTGYGYTF.